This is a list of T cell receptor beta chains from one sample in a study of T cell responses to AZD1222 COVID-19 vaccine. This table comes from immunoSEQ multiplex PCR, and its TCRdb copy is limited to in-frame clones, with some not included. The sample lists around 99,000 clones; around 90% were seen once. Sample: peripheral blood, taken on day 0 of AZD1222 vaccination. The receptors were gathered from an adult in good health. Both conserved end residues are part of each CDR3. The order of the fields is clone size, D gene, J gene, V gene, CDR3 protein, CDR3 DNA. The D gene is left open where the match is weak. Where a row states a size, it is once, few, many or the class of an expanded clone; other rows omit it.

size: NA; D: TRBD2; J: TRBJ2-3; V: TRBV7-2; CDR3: CASSWRTSGTDTQYF; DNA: TGTGCCAGCAGCTGGCGGACTAGCGGGACAGATACGCAGTATTTT
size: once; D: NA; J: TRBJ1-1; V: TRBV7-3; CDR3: CASSTSQNTEAFF; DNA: TGTGCCAGCAGCACCTCACAGAACACTGAAGCTTTCTTT
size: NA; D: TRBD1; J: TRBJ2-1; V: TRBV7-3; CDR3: CASSLTGQANNEQFF; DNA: TGTGCCAGCAGCTTAACGGGACAGGCAAACAATGAGCAGTTCTTC
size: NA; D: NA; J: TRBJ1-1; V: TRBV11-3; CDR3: CASSFAGNTEAFF; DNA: TGTGCCAGCAGCTTCGCTGGGAACACTGAAGCTTTCTTT
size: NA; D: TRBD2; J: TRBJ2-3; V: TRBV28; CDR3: CASLNRLAGGDTQYF; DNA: TGTGCCAGCCTCAATCGACTAGCGGGGGGGGATACGCAGTATTTT
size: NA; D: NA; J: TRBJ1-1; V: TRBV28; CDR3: CASLTLRDTEAFF; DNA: TGTGCCAGCCTGACTCTTAGGGACACTGAAGCTTTCTTT
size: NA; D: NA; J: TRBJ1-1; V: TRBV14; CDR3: CASSQDQGRNTEAFF; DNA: TGTGCCAGCAGCCAAGATCAGGGTAGGAACACTGAAGCTTTCTTT
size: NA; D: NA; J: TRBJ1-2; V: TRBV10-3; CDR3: CAISEFLSNGYTF; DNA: TGTGCCATCAGTGAATTCCTAAGTAATGGCTACACCTTC
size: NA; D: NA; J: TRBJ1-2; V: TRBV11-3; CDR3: CASSLSGRGYTF; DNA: TGTGCCAGCAGCTTAAGCGGTCGAGGCTACACCTTC
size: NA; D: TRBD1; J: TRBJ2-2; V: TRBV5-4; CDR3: CASSWMTGMNTGELFF; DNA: TGTGCCAGCAGCTGGATGACAGGGATGAACACCGGGGAGCTGTTTTTT
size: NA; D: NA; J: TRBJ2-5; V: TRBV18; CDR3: CASSPSRETQYF; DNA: TGTGCCAGCTCACCTAGTCGAGAGACCCAGTACTTC
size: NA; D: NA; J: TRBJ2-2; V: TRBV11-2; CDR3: CASSLVGSTGELFF; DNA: TGTGCCAGCAGCTTAGTAGGCAGCACCGGGGAGCTGTTTTTT
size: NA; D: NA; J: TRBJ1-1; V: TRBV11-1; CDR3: CASSPERAPNTEAFF; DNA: TGTGCCAGCAGTCCCGAGAGGGCGCCGAACACTGAAGCTTTCTTT
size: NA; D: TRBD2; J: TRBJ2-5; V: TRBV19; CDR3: CASTSPGRGIETQYF; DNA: TGTGCCAGTACCTCCCCCGGGAGGGGTATAGAGACCCAGTACTTC
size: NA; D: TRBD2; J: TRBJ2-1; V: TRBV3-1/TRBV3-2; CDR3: CASSRAAGGPYEQFF; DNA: TGTGCCAGCAGCCGTGCGGCGGGGGGGCCTTATGAGCAGTTCTTC
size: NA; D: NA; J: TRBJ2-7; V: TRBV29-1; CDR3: CSVTDSLSSYEQYF; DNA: TGCAGCGTGACGGACAGCCTTAGCTCCTACGAGCAGTACTTC
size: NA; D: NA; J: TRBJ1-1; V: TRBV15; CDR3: CATSRGRPLNTEAFF; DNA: TGTGCCACCAGCAGAGGCAGGCCTTTGAACACTGAAGCTTTCTTT
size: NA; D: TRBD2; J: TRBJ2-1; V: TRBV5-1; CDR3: CASRLSLGAGGARHFYNEQFF; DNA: TGCGCCAGCAGACTATCCCTGGGAGCGGGGGGGGCCCGCCACTTCTACAATGAGCAGTTCTTC
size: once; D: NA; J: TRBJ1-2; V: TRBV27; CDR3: CASTSDINYGYTF; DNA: TGTGCCAGCACCTCGGACATTAACTATGGCTACACCTTC
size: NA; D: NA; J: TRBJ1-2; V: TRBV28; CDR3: CASSYGARVRGYTF; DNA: TGTGCCAGCAGTTACGGGGCCAGGGTCCGCGGCTACACCTTC
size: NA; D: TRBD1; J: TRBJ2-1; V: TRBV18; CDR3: CASSPPIGDRYDNEQFF; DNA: TGTGCCAGCTCACCACCTATTGGGGACAGATACGACAATGAGCAGTTCTTC
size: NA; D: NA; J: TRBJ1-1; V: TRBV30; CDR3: CAWGKGLPTEAFF; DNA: TGTGCCTGGGGTAAAGGGCTCCCGACTGAAGCTTTCTTT
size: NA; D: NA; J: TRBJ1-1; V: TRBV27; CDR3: CASSPHPPGTPEAFF; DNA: TGTGCCAGCAGTCCACACCCCCCCGGGACCCCGGAAGCTTTCTTT
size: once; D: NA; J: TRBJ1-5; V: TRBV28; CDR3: CASSKPSRGRQPQHF; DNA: TGTGCCAGCAGTAAACCCAGCAGGGGACGCCAGCCCCAGCATTTT
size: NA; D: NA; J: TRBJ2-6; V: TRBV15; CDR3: CATSAAGGTGANVLTF; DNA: TGTGCCACCAGCGCCGCCGGAGGGACGGGGGCCAACGTCCTGACTTTC
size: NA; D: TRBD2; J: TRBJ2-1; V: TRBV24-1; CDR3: CATSDSGTHYNEQFF; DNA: TGTGCCACCAGTGATAGCGGGACCCACTACAATGAGCAGTTCTTC
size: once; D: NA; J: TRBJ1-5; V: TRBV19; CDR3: CASSGSLGGNQPQHF; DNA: TGTGCCAGTAGCGGATCTCTCGGGGGCAATCAGCCCCAGCATTTT
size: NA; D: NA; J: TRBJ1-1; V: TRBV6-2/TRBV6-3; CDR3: CASSLRTGNTEAFF; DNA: TGTGCCAGCAGCCTTAGGACGGGGAACACTGAAGCTTTCTTT
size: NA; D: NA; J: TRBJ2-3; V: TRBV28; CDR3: CASSPQEIEDTDTQYF; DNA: TGTGCCAGCAGTCCACAGGAGATTGAGGACACAGATACGCAGTATTTT
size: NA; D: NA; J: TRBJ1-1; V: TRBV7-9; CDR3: CASSLALGMNTEAFF; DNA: TGTGCCAGCAGCTTAGCCTTGGGCATGAACACTGAAGCTTTCTTT
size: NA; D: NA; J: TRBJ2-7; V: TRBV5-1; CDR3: CASSPTNKNYEQYF; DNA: TGCGCCAGCAGCCCCACGAACAAAAACTACGAGCAGTACTTC
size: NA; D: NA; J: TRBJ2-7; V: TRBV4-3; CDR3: CASSQEVSPTYEQYF; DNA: TGCGCCAGCAGCCAGGAAGTAAGCCCCACCTACGAGCAGTACTTC
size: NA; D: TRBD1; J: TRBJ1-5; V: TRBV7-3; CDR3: CASSRQGGQPQHF; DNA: TGTGCCAGCAGCCGACAGGGCGGGCAGCCCCAGCATTTT
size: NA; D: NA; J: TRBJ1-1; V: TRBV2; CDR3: CASRRGARDMNTEAFF; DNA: TGTGCCAGCCGCCGGGGGGCAAGGGACATGAACACTGAAGCTTTCTTT
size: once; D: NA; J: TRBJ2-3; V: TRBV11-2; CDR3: CASSPIGTPDTQYF; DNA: TGTGCCAGCAGCCCTATAGGGACTCCAGATACGCAGTATTTT
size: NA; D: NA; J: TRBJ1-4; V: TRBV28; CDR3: CASSFLGRDDEKLFF; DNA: TGTGCCAGCAGTTTTTTGGGCAGGGATGATGAAAAACTGTTTTTT
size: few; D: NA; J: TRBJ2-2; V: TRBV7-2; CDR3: CASSLGGSGELFF; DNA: TGTGCCAGCAGCTTGGGGGGTTCCGGGGAGCTGTTTTTT
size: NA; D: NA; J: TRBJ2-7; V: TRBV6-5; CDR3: CASSHRGGFYEQYF; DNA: TGTGCCAGCAGCCACCGGGGCGGGTTCTACGAGCAGTACTTC
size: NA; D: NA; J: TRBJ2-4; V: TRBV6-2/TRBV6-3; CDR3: CASSYSGQGGNIQYF; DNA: TGTGCCAGCAGTTACTCGGGCCAGGGTGGGAACATTCAGTACTTC
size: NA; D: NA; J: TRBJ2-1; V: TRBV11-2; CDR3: CASSLEGTGAPKFF; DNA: TGTGCCAGCAGCTTAGAGGGGACGGGAGCCCCGAAGTTCTTC
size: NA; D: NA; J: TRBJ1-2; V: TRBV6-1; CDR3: CASSELNGGSLGYTF; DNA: TGTGCCAGCAGTGAATTGAACGGGGGTAGCCTAGGCTACACCTTC
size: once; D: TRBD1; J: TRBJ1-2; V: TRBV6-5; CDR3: CASRLQGQNYGYTF; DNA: TGTGCCAGCAGGCTCCAGGGACAGAACTATGGCTACACCTTC
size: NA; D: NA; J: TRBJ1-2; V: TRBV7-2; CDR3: CASKARQTSYGYTF; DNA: TGTGCCAGCAAGGCGAGACAGACTTCCTATGGCTACACCTTC
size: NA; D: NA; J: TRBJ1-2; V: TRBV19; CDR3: CASGTANTGYGYTF; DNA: TGTGCCAGTGGCACGGCAAATACAGGGTATGGCTACACCTTC
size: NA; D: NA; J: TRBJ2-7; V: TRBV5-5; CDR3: CASSLEGNTQYF; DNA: TGTGCCAGCAGCTTGGAAGGCAACACGCAGTACTTC